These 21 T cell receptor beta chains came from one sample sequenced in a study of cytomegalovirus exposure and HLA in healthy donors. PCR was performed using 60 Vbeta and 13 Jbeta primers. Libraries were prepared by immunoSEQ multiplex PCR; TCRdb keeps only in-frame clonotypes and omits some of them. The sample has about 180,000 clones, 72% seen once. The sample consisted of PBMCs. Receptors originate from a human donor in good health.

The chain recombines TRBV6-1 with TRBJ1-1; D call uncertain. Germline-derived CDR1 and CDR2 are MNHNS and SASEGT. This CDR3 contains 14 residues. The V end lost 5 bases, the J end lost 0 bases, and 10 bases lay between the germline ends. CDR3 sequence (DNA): TGTGCCAGCAGTTGGGCAGGCATGAACACTGAAGCTTTCTTT. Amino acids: CASSWAGMNTEAFF.

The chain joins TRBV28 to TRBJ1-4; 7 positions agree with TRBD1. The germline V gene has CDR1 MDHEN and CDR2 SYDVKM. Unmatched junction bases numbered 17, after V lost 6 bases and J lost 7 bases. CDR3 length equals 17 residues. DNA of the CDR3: TGTGCCAGCAGCTCTCGTCTATCCGGGACAGTTAGTGAAAAACTGTTTTTT. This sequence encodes CASSSRLSGTVSEKLFF.

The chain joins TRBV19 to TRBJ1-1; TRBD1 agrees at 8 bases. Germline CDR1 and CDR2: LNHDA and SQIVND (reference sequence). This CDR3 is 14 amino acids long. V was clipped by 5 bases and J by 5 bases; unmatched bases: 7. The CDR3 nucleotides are TGTGCCAGTAGTCACGGACAGGGACTGACTGAAGCTTTCTTT. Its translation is CASSHGQGLTEAFF. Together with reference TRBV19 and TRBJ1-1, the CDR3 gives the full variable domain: DGGITQSPKYLFRKEGQNVTLSCEQNLNHDAMYWYRQDPGQGLRLIYYSQIVNDFQKGDIAEGYSVSREKKESFPLTVTSAQKNPTAFYLCASSHGQGLTEAFFGQGTRLTVV.

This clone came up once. CDR3 sequence: CARTGGDTQYF. The CDR3 DNA sequence: TGTGCCAGGACGGGGGGAGATACGCAGTATTTT. The chain couples TRBV19 to TRBJ2-3, with TRBD2 identical over 7 bases. Germline CDR1 and CDR2: LNHDA and SQIVND (reference sequence). V shed 9 bases, J shed 5 bases, and the junction held 2 bases outside the gene matches. CDR3 size: 11 residues.

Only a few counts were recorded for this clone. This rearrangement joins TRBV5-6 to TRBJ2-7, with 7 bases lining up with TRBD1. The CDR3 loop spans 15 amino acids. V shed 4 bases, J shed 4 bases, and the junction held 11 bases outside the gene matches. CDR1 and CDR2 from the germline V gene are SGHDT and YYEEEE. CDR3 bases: TGTGCCAGCAGCCCACAGACAGGGAATCGGTACGAGCAGTACTTC. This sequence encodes CASSPQTGNRYEQYF.

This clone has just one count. The CDR3 loop is CAWQGTAYTDTQYF. CDR3 DNA sequence: TGTGCCTGGCAAGGGACAGCATACACAGATACGCAGTATTTT. The chain recombines TRBV30 with TRBJ2-3; TRBD1 matches 7 bases. The V gene's germline CDR1 is GTSNPN and CDR2 SVGIG (reference sequence). V lost 5 bases to trimming and J lost 2 bases; unmatched junction nucleotides: 7. The CDR3 length is 14 residues. Looking up the rest from reference TRBV30 and TRBJ2-3 gives the full variable domain: SQTIHQWPATLVQPVGSPLSLECTVEGTSNPNLYWYRQAAGRGLQLLFYSVGIGQISSEVPQNLSASRPQDRQFILSSKKLLLSDSGFYLCAWQGTAYTDTQYFGPGTRLTVL.

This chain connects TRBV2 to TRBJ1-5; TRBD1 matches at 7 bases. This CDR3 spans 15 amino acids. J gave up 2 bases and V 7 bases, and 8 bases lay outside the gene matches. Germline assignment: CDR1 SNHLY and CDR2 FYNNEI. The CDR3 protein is CASTITGDGNQPQHF. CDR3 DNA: TGTGCCAGCACCATCACAGGGGACGGCAATCAGCCCCAGCATTTT.

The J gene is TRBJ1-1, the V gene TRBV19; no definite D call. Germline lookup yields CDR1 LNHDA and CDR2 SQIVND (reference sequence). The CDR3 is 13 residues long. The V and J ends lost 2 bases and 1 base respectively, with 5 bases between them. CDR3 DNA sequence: TGTGCCAGTAGTATAAAGCGGAACACTGAAGCTTTCTTT. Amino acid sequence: CASSIKRNTEAFF.

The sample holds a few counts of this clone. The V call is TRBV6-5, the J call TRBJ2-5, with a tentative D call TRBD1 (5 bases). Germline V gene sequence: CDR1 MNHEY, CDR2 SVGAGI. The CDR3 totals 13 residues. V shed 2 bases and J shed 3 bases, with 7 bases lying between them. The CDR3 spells CASSYRGKETQYF. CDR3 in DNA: TGTGCCAGCAGTTACAGGGGAAAAGAGACCCAGTACTTC.

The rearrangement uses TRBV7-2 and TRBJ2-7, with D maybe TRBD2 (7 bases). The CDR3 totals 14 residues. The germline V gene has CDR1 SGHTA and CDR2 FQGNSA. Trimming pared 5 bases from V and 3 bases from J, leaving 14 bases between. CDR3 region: CASSLRGGHYEQYF. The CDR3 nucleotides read TGTGCCAGCAGCCTGAGGGGGGGGCACTACGAGCAGTACTTC.

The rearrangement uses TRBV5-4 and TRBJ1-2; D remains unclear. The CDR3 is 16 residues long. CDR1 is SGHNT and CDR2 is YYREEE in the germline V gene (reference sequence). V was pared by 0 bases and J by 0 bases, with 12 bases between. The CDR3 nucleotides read TGTGCCAGCAGCTTGGATCCCCAGGCGCCTAACTATGGCTACACCTTC. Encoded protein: CASSLDPQAPNYGYTF. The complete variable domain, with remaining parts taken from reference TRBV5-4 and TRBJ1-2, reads ETGVTQSPTHLIKTRGQQVTLRCSSQSGHNTVSWYQQALGQGPQFIFQYYREEENGRGNFPPRFSGLQFPNYSSELNVNALELDDSALYLCASSLDPQAPNYGYTFGSGTRLTVV.

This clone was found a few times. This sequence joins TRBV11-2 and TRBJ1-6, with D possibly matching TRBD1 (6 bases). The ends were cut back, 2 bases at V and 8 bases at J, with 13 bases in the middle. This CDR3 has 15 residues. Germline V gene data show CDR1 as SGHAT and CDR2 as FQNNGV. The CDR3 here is CASSLRGNRDSPLHF. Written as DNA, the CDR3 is TGTGCCAGCAGCTTACGAGGGAACAGGGATTCACCCCTCCACTTT.

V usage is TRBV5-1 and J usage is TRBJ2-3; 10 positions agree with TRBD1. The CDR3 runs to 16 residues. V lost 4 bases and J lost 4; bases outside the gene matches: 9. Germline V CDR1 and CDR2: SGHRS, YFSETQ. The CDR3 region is CASSLSPGQGPDTQYF. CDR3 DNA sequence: TGCGCCAGCAGCCTATCCCCGGGACAGGGGCCAGATACGCAGTATTTT.

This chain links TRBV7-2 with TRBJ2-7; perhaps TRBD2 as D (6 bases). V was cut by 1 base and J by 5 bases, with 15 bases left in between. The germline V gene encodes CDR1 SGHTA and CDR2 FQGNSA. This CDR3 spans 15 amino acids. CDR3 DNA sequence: TGTGCCAGCAGCTTAGGGGGGGATGACTGGGACGAGCAGTACTTC. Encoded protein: CASSLGGDDWDEQYF.

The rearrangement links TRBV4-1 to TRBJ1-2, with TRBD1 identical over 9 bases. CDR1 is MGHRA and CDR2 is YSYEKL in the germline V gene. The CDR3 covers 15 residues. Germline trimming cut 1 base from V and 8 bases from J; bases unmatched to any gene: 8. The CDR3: CASSQVTDRGRGYTF. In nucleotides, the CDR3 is TGCGCCAGCAGCCAAGTTACCGACAGGGGGAGAGGCTACACCTTC.

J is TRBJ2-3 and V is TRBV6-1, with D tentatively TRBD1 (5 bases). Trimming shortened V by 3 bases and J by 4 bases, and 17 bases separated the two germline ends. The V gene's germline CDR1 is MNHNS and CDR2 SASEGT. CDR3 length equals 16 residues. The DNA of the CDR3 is TGTGCCAGCAGTGATTCGTCAGGGTGGGCGGCAGATACGCAGTATTTT. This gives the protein CASSDSSGWAADTQYF.

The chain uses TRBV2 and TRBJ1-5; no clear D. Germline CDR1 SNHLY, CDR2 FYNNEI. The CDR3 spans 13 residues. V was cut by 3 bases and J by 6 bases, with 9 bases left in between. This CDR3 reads CASSESGSQPQHF. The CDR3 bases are TGTGCCAGCAGTGAGTCCGGTAGTCAGCCCCAGCATTTT.

DNA for the CDR3: TGTGCCACCAGCCAACGCGGTGGGGCCAACGTCCTGACTTTC. This sequence encodes CATSQRGGANVLTF. The gene calls are TRBV15 and TRBJ2-6; the D is unclear. This CDR3 contains 14 residues. Germline CDR1 reads LNHNV; CDR2 reads YYDKDF (reference sequence). Trimming took 5 bases from V and 3 from J, leaving 8 bases between them.

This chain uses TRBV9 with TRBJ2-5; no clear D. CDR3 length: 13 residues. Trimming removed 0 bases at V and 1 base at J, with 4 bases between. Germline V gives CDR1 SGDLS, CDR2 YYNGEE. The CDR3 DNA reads TGTGCCAGCAGCGTAGACATCCAAGAGACCCAGTACTTC. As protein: CASSVDIQETQYF.

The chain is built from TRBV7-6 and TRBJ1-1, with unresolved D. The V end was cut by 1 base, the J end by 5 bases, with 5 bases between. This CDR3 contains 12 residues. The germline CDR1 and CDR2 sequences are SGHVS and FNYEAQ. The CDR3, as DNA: TGTGCCAGCAGCTTAGGGGCGACTGAAGCTTTCTTT. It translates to CASSLGATEAFF.

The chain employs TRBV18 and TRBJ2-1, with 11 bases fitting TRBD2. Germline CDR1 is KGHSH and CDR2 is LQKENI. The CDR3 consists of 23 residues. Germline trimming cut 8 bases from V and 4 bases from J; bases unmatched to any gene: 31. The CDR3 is CASARGASGGRSPYEESYNEQFF. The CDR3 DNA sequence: TGTGCCAGCGCGCGCGGGGCTAGCGGGGGGCGTTCACCCTACGAGGAGTCTTACAATGAGCAGTTCTTC.